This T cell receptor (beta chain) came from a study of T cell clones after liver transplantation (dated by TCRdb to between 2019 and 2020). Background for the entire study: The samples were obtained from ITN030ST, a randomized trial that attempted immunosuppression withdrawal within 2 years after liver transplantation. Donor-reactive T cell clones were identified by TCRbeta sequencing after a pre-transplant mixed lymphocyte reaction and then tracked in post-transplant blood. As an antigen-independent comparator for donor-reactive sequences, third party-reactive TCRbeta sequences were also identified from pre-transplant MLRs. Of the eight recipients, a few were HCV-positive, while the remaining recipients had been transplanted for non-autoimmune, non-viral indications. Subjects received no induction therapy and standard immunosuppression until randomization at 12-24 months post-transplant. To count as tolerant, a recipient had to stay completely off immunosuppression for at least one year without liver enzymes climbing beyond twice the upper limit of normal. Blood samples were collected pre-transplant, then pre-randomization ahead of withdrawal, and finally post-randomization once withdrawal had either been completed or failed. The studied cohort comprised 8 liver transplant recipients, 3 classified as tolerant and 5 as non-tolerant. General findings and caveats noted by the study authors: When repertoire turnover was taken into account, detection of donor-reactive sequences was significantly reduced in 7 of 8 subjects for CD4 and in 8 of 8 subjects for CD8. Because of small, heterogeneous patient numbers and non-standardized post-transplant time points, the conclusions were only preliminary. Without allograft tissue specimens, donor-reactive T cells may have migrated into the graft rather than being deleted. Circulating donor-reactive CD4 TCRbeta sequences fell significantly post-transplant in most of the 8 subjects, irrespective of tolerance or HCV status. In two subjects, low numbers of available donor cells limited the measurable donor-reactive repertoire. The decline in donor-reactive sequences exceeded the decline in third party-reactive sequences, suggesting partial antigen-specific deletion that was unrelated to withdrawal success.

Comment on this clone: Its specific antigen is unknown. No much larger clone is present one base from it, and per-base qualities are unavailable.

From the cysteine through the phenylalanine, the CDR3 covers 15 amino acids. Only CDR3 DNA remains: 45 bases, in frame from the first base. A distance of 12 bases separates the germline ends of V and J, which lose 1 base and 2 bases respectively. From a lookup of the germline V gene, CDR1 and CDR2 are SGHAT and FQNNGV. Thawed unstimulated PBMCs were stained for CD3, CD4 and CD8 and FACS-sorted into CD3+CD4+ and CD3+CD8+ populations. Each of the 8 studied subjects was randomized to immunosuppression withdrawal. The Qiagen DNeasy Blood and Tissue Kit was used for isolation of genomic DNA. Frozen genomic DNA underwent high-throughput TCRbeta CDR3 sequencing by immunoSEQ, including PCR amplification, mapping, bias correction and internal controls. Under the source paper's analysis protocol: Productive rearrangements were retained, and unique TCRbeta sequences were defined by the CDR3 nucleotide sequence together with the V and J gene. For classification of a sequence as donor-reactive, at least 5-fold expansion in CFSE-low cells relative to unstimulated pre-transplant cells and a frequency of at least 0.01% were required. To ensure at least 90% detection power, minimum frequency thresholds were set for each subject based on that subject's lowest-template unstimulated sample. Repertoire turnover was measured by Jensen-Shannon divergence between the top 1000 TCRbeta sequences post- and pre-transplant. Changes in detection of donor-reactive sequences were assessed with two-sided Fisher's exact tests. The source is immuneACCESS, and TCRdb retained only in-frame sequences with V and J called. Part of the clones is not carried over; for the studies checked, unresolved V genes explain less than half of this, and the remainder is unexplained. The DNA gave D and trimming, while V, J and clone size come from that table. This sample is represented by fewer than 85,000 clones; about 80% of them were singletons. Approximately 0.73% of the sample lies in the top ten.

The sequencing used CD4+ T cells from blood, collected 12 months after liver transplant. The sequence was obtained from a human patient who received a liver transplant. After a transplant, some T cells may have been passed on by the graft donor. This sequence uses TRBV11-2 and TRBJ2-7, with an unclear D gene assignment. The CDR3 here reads CASSLGQSPPYEQYF. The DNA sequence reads TGTGCCAGCAGCTTAGGTCAGTCTCCTCCCTACGAGCAGTACTTC.